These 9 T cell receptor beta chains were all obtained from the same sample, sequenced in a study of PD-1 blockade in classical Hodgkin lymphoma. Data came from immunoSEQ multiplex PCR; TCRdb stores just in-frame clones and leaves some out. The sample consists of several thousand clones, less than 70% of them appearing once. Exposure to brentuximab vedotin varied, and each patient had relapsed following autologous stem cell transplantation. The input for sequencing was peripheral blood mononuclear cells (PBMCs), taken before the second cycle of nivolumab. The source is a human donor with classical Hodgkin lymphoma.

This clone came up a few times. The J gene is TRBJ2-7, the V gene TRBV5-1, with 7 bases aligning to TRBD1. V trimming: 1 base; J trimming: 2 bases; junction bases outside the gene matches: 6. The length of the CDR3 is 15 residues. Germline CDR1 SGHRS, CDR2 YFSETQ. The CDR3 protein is CASSLKQGIAYEQYF. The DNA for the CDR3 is TGCGCCAGCAGCTTGAAACAGGGGATCGCCTACGAGCAGTACTTC.

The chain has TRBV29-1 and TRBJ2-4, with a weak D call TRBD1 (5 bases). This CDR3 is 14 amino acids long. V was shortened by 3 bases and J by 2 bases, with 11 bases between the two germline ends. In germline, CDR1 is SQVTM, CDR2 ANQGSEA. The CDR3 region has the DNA TGCAGCGTTGAGGGCAGGGTGACCAAAAACATTCAGTACTTC. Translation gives CSVEGRVTKNIQYF.

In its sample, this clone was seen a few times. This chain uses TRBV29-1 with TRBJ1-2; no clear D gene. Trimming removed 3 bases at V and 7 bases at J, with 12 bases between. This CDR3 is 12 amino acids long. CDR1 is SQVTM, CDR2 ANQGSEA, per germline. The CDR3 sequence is CSVDKVLGGYTF. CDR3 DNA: TGCAGCGTTGATAAGGTTCTTGGTGGCTACACCTTC.

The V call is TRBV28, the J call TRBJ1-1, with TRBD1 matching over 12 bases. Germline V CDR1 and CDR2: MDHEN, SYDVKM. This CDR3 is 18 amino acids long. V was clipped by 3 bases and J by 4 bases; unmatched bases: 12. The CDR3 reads CASSFYRDRGRDGTEAFF. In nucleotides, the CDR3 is TGTGCCAGCAGTTTCTACAGGGACAGGGGGCGAGACGGCACTGAAGCTTTCTTT.

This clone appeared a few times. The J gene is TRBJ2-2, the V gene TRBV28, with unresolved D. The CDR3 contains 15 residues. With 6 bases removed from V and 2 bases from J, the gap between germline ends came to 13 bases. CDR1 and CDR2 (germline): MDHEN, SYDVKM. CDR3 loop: CASSPGSFNTGELFF. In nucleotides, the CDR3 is TGTGCCAGCAGCCCCGGGTCATTTAACACCGGGGAGCTGTTTTTT.

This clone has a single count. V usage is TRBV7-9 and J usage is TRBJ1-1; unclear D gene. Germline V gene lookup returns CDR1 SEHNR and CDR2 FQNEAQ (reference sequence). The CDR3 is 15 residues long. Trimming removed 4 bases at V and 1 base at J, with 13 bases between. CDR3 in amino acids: CASSSPRFRNTEAFF. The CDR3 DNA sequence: TGTGCCAGCAGCTCTCCCCGGTTCCGGAACACTGAAGCTTTCTTT.

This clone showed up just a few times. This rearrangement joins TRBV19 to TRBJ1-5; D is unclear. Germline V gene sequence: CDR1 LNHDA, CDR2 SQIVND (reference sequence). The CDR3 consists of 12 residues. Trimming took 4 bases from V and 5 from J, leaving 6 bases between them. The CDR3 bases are TGTGCCAGTAGTAATCAAGATCAGCCCCAGCATTTT. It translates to CASSNQDQPQHF.

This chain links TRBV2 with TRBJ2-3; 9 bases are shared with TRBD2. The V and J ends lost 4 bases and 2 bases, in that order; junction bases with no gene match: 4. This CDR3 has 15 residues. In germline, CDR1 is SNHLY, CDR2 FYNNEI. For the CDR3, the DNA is TGTGCCAGCAGTGGCGGACTAGCGATCACAGATACGCAGTATTTT. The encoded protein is CASSGGLAITDTQYF.

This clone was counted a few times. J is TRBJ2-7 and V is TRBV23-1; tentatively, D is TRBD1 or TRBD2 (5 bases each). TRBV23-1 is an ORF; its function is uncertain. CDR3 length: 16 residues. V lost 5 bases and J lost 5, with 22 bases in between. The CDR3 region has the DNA TGCGCCAGCAGTATCTGGGCAGGCCCCGGGACCCACGAGCAGTACTTC. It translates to CASSIWAGPGTHEQYF.